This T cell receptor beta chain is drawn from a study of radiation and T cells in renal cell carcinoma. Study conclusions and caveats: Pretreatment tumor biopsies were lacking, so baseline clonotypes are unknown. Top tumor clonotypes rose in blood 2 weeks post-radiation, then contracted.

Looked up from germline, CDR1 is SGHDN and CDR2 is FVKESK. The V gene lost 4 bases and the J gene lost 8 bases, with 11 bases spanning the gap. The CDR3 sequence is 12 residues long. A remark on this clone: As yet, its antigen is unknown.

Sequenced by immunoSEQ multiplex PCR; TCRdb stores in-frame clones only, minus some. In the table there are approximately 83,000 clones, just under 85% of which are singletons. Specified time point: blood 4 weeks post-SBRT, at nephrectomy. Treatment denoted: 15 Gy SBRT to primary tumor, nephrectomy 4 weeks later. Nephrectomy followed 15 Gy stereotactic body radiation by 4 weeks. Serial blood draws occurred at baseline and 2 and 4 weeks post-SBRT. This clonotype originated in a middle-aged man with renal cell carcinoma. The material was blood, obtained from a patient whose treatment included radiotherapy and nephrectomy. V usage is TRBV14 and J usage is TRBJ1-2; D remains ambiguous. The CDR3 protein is CASSPYTLGYTF. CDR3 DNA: TGTGCCAGCAGCCCCTACACCCTGGGCTACACCTTC.